This T cell receptor beta chain was obtained from a study of identical twins' blood T cells. The study, taken as a whole, reports: V gene usage reportedly matched far better within twin pairs than unrelated donors.

TCRdb called the 5' RACE reads again in MiXCR, with one record for every CDR3 protein. The repertoire includes a few hundred thousand distinct CDR3 sequences, under 30% of them detected once, and 6% to 7% sits in the top ten. Trimming removed 1 base from V and 10 bases from J, with 10 bases in between. The V gene's germline CDR1 is LGHDT and CDR2 YNNKEL (reference sequence). The CDR3 has 12 residues. The donors were healthy female monozygous twins, three pairs in total. Notes on this clonotype: Its antigen is undetermined.

The sequence was obtained from a woman aged 18 to 50 in good health. What was sequenced was PBMCs. The chain carries TRBV3-1 and TRBJ1-1; no clear D gene. CDR3 in DNA: TGTGCCAGCAGCCAAGGACTCAGTCGAGCTTTCTTT. It encodes CASSQGLSRAFF.